This TCR beta chain was obtained from a study of cytomegalovirus exposure and HLA in healthy donors. Primers included in the PCR were 60 Vbeta and 13 Jbeta primers. Assay used: immunoSEQ multiplex PCR; TCRdb lists only in-frame clones, some missing. The repertoire consists of some 150,000 clones, with over 80% occurring once and the leading ten covering roughly 2.9%. V lost 4 bases and J lost 5, with 12 bases in between. The germline CDR1 and CDR2 sequences are SNHLY and FYNNEI. The CDR3 runs 14 residues. This chain connects TRBV2 to TRBJ1-5; D gene unclear. This TCR was recovered from a woman aged 30 to 39 in good health and CMV-seronegative. The sequencing sample was made of PBMCs. The CDR3 nucleotides read TGTGCCAGCAGTGCCCTCCTTGGAGATCAGCCCCAGCATTTT. This codes for CASSALLGDQPQHF.